One sample yielded the 18 T cell receptor beta chains listed below, sequenced in a study of blood T cell repertoires in COVID-19. Libraries were prepared by immunoSEQ multiplex PCR; TCRdb keeps only in-frame clonotypes and omits some of them. The data show about 180,000 clones, roughly 88% seen once. Sequencing was done on a sample of peripheral blood. Every receptor here comes from a man in his fifties or sixties with acute or convalescent COVID-19.

This clone showed up just once. The genes are TRBV5-1 and TRBJ2-3, with 8 bases aligning to TRBD2. V was pared by 3 bases and J by 2 bases, with 8 bases of the junction left unmatched. In germline, CDR1 is SGHRS, CDR2 YFSETQ. The CDR3 loop spans 16 amino acids. In DNA, the CDR3 is TGCGCCAGCAGCTATAACGGGAGGGCCACCACAGATACGCAGTATTTT. Translating it yields CASSYNGRATTDTQYF.

V gene TRBV7-8 combines with J gene TRBJ1-2; D might be TRBD1 (6 bases). Trimming pared 5 bases from V and 0 bases from J, leaving 10 bases between. Germline assignment: CDR1 SGHVS and CDR2 FQNEAQ. The CDR3 extends over 14 amino acids. CDR3 sequence reads: CASSVGQPNYGYTF. The CDR3 bases are TGTGCCAGCAGCGTGGGACAACCTAACTATGGCTACACCTTC.

The V gene is TRBV19, the J gene TRBJ2-7; 10 positions match TRBD1. The germline V gene encodes CDR1 LNHDA and CDR2 SQIVND (reference sequence). Trimming removed 4 bases from V and 3 bases from J; junction bases left unmatched: 6. The CDR3 runs to 15 residues. CDR3 bases: TGTGCCAGTAGTACGGCGGGACAGGGGTACTACGAGCAGTACTTC. Protein sequence: CASSTAGQGYYEQYF.

The chain couples TRBV12-3 or TRBV12-4 to TRBJ1-6; unclear D gene. There are 13 residues in the CDR3. The ends were cut back, 6 bases at V and 7 bases at J, with 10 bases in the middle. This chain's CDR3 is CASRMTGNSPLHF. CDR3 DNA: TGTGCCAGCAGGATGACGGGGAATTCACCCCTCCACTTT.

CDR3 sequence: CASSPPRGQTKNIQYF. Written as DNA, the CDR3 is TGTGCCAGCTCACCACCCAGGGGCCAAACCAAAAACATTCAGTACTTC. The chain has TRBV18 and TRBJ2-4; a weak D match, TRBD1 (6 bases). The V gene's germline CDR1 is KGHSH and CDR2 LQKENI. V lost 0 bases and J 2 bases, leaving 11 bases between the germline ends. The CDR3 is 16 amino acids. Full variable domain (remainder filled in from reference TRBV18 and TRBJ2-4): NAGVMQNPRHLVRRRGQEARLRCSPMKGHSHVYWYRQLPEEGLKFMVYLQKENIIDESGMPKERFSAEFPKEGPSILRIQQVVRGDSAAYFCASSPPRGQTKNIQYFGAGTRLSVL.

The J gene is TRBJ2-3, the V gene TRBV28; the D gene is possibly TRBD2 (6 bases). Germline assignment: CDR1 MDHEN and CDR2 SYDVKM. The CDR3 contains 15 residues. Trimming pared 5 bases from V and 2 bases from J, leaving 14 bases between. For the CDR3, the DNA is TGTGCCAGCAGTCCTACGGGACTTTACACAGATACGCAGTATTTT. It specifies CASSPTGLYTDTQYF.

The J gene is TRBJ2-2, the V gene TRBV9, with 12 bases identical to TRBD1. V lost 0 bases, J lost 6 bases, and 6 bases stayed unmatched. The CDR3 extends over 17 amino acids. Per germline, CDR1 SGDLS and CDR2 YYNGEE. This CDR3 is CASSVERGQGAAGELFF. CDR3 DNA sequence: TGTGCCAGCAGCGTAGAACGGGGACAGGGGGCAGCCGGGGAGCTGTTTTTT.

The chain recombines TRBV24-1 with TRBJ1-1, with D possibly matching TRBD1 (5 bases). Trimming removed 4 bases from V and 5 bases from J, with 10 bases in between. The CDR3 consists of 13 residues. CDR1 and CDR2 (germline): KGHDR, SFDVKD. CDR3 protein: CATSEGRVTEAFF. In DNA form, the CDR3 reads TGTGCCACCAGTGAGGGCAGGGTAACTGAAGCTTTCTTT.

This chain links TRBV19 with TRBJ2-1; 11 nucleotides agree with TRBD2. Germline V CDR1 and CDR2: LNHDA, SQIVND (reference sequence). CDR3 length: 16 residues. V lost 6 bases, J lost 2 bases, and 6 bases stayed unmatched. The CDR3 DNA sequence: TGTGCCAGTAGGCCCCTAGCGGGAGGTGCCTACAATGAGCAGTTCTTC. It encodes CASRPLAGGAYNEQFF.

The chain recombines TRBV18 with TRBJ1-6; 7 bases are a match to TRBD1. The CDR3 totals 13 residues. V gave up 5 bases and J gave up 6 bases; unmatched junction bases: 1. Germline assignment: CDR1 KGHSH and CDR2 LQKENI. Here the CDR3 reads CASSRDSNSPLHF. The DNA for the CDR3 is TGTGCCAGCTCAAGGGACAGTAATTCACCCCTCCACTTT.

The V and J genes are TRBV7-2 and TRBJ2-3; D is undetermined. CDR1 and CDR2 from the germline V gene are SGHTA and FQGNSA. V lost 6 bases and J 5 bases, leaving 12 bases between the germline ends. The CDR3 covers 13 residues. The CDR3 is CASRPGPQDTQYF. CDR3 DNA: TGTGCCAGCAGACCCGGTCCTCAAGATACGCAGTATTTT.

This sequence joins TRBV27 and TRBJ2-5; 7 nucleotides match TRBD1. The CDR3 is 15 amino acids. V trimming: 2 bases; J trimming: 5 bases; junction bases outside the gene matches: 8. The germline CDR1 and CDR2 sequences are MNHEY and SMNVEV (reference sequence). CDR3 bases: TGTGCCAGCAGTTTACACAGGGCCAGGGGGGAGACCCAGTACTTC. Its translation: CASSLHRARGETQYF.

This clone was found once. This rearrangement joins TRBV4-1 to TRBJ2-1; 8 positions agree with TRBD2. Germline trimming cut 4 bases from V and 6 bases from J; bases unmatched to any gene: 8. The CDR3 is 15 amino acids. Looked up from germline, CDR1 is MGHRA and CDR2 is YSYEKL. The CDR3 nucleotides read TGCGCCAGCAGCCGTGGCGCGGGAGGTGTCAATGAGCAGTTCTTC. Translated: CASSRGAGGVNEQFF.

The rearrangement links TRBV5-1 to TRBJ2-1; the D is unclear. Germline V CDR1 and CDR2: SGHRS, YFSETQ. Trimming removed 2 bases at V and 8 bases at J, with 14 bases between. CDR3 size: 14 residues. The CDR3 bases are TGCGCCAGCAGCTTTGTGAGTGCAGGCCATGAGCAGTTCTTC. Protein product: CASSFVSAGHEQFF.

J is TRBJ2-7 and V is TRBV18, with 7 nucleotides matching TRBD2. J lost 6 bases, V lost 4 bases, and 6 bases had no gene match. CDR1 is KGHSH, CDR2 LQKENI, per germline. The CDR3 is 13 residues long. The CDR3 protein is CASSQWGRGEQYF. In nucleotides, the CDR3 is TGTGCCAGCTCACAATGGGGGAGGGGCGAGCAGTACTTC. The whole variable domain, remainder taken from reference TRBV18 and TRBJ2-7, is NAGVMQNPRHLVRRRGQEARLRCSPMKGHSHVYWYRQLPEEGLKFMVYLQKENIIDESGMPKERFSAEFPKEGPSILRIQQVVRGDSAAYFCASSQWGRGEQYFGPGTRLTVT.

The rearrangement links TRBV7-8 to TRBJ1-1; possible D gene TRBD1, 6 bases. The CDR3 is 15 residues long. V lost 4 bases to trimming and J lost 4 bases, with 16 bases between them. The germline CDR1 and CDR2 sequences are SGHVS and FQNEAQ. CDR3 sequence: CASSYRGGIITEAFF. The CDR3, as DNA: TGTGCCAGCAGCTATAGAGGGGGTATAATCACTGAAGCTTTCTTT.

The chain uses TRBV2 and TRBJ1-2; 8 bases are a match to TRBD1. This CDR3 is 14 amino acids long. Germline CDR1 SNHLY, CDR2 FYNNEI. J gave up 7 bases and V 4 bases, and 8 bases lay outside the gene matches. The CDR3 coding sequence is TGTGCCAGCAGTGGACGGCAGGGGGCGGCTGGCTACACCTTC. The encoded protein is CASSGRQGAAGYTF. The full variable domain, with the rest looked up from reference TRBV2 and TRBJ1-2, is EPEVTQTPSHQVTQMGQEVILRCVPISNHLYFYWYRQILGQKVEFLVSFYNNEISEKSEIFDDQFSVERPDGSNFTLKIRSTKLEDSAMYFCASSGRQGAAGYTFGSGTRLTVV.

The genes are TRBV5-1 and TRBJ2-1; 13 nucleotides agree with TRBD2. The junction had 3 bases not matched to a gene; V was cut back by 4 bases and J by 5 bases. Germline assignment: CDR1 SGHRS and CDR2 YFSETQ. CDR3 length: 15 amino acids. The CDR3 DNA follows: TGCGCCAGCAGCGGGGGACTAGCGGGACACAATGAGCAGTTCTTC. It is translated as CASSGGLAGHNEQFF.